Sequencing of this TCR beta chain was carried out in a study of blood T cell repertoires in COVID-19. Overall study context: Samples came from the United States, Italy and Spain, spanning acute and convalescent COVID-19.

Followed longitudinally, the Seattle patients had been enrolled during active infection. Trimming took 7 bases from V and 3 from J; bases not matched to a gene: 7. Germline CDR1 is LNHNV and CDR2 is YYDKDF (reference sequence). The CDR3 loop spans 15 amino acids. As processed by the authors: Reference gene primer amplification gave nucleated cell count estimates. Sequencing used immunoSEQ multiplex PCR; TCRdb keeps in-frame clones, though not all of them. V and J calls and clone size are copied from that table; D and trimming were computed from the DNA. This sample has some 230,000 clones, with more than 85% found just once.

Sequencing was performed on peripheral blood. The sequence was collected from a woman aged 45-60 years with COVID-19, enrolled during active disease. J is TRBJ2-3 and V is TRBV15; 10 bases map to TRBD1. The CDR3 sequence: CATTRQGAVTDTQYF. CDR3 nucleotide sequence: TGTGCCACCACCCGACAGGGGGCTGTAACAGATACGCAGTATTTT.